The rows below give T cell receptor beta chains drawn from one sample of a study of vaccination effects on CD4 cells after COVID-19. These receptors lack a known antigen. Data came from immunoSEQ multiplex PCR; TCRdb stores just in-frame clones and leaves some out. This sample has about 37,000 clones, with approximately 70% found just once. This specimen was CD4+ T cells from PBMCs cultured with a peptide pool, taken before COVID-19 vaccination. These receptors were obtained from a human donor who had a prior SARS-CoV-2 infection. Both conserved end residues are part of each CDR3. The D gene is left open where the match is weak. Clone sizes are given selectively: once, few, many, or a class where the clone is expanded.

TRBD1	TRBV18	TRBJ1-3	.	TGTGCCAGCTCACCAATTGACAGGGCCTACTCTGGAAACACCATATATTTT	CASSPIDRAYSGNTIYF
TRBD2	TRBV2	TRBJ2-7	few	TGTGCCAGCAGTCCCCGGCGGGGGTCCCTTTACGAGCAGTACTTC	CASSPRRGSLYEQYF
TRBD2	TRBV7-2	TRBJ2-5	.	TGTGCCAGCACCGGGGGGGGCGGCCCTCAAGAGACCCAGTACTTC	CASTGGGGPQETQYF
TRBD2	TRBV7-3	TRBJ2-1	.	TGTGCCAGCAGCTTAAGTTTAGCGGGAACGAATGAGCAGTTCTTC	CASSLSLAGTNEQFF
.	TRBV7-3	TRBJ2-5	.	TGTGCCAGCAGCTTAACACTTACGAAGACCCAGTACTTC	CASSLTLTKTQYF
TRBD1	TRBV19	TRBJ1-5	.	TGTGCCAGTAGTCTGGACAGGGGCAATCAGCCCCAGCATTTT	CASSLDRGNQPQHF
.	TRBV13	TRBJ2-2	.	TGTGCCAGCAGCTTAGACGGGCCTAGGGGGACGAACACCGGGGAGCTGTTTTTT	CASSLDGPRGTNTGELFF
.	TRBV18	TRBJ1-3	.	TGTGCCAGCTCACCACGTTCTTCTGGAAACACCATATATTTT	CASSPRSSGNTIYF
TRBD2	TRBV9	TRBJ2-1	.	TGTGCCAGCAGCGTAGGCGGTAGCGGGAGCTCCTACAATGAGCAGTTCTTC	CASSVGGSGSSYNEQFF
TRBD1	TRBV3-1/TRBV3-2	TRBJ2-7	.	TGTGCCAGCAGCCTTAGGAGTTCGGGGACAGGGACCCCCTACGAGCAGTACTTC	CASSLRSSGTGTPYEQYF
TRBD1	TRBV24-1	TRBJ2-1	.	TGTGCCACCAGTGATCCTAGGGCCAGACAGGGGGCGTACAATGAGCAGTTCTTC	CATSDPRARQGAYNEQFF
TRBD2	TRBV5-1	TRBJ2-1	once	TGCGCCAGCAGCTTGGCGGGACTAGCGGGAGGGATTACGTTCTTC	CASSLAGLAGGITFF
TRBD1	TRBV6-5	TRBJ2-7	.	TGTGCCAGCAGTTACCTGAGGATAGGGACAGTCTACGAGCAGTACTTC	CASSYLRIGTVYEQYF
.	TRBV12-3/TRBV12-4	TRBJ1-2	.	TGTGCCAGCAGTTTGTTTAGAACAGGAGGCTACACCTTC	CASSLFRTGGYTF
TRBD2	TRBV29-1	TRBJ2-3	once	TGCAGCGTGTGCCTTAGCGGGGGGGCCCCCTTTAACACAGATACGCAGTATTTT	CSVCLSGGAPFNTDTQYF
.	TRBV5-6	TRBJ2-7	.	TGTGCCAGCAGCTTGTTTAGTTACGAGCAGTACTTC	CASSLFSYEQYF
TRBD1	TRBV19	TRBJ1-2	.	TGTGCCAGTAGTAAGGGGTGGGACAGGGTAAACTATGGCTACACCTTC	CASSKGWDRVNYGYTF
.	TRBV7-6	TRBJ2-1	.	TGTGCCAGCAGCGTCGGGAGAACCCCTCTCAATGAGCAGTTCTTC	CASSVGRTPLNEQFF
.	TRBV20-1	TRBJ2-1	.	TGCAGTGCTAGTCATTCCCACCTACCGGGGGAGGAGCAGTTCTTC	CSASHSHLPGEEQFF
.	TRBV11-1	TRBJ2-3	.	TGTGCCAGCAAGATCCGTAGCACAGATACGCAGTATTTT	CASKIRSTDTQYF
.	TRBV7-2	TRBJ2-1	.	TGTGCCAGCAGTATAGACCCAATCTCCTACAATGAGCAGTTCTTC	CASSIDPISYNEQFF
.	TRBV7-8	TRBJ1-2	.	TGTGCCAGCAGCTTAGTAATAGTTCCCACAGGCGACTATGGCTACACCTTC	CASSLVIVPTGDYGYTF
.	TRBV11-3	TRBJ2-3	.	TGTGCCAGCAGCTTAGAGGAAGATACGCAGTATTTT	CASSLEEDTQYF
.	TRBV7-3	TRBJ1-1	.	TGTGCCAGCAGCTACTCAGTGAACACTGAAGCTTTCTTT	CASSYSVNTEAFF
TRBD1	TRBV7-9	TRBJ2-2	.	TGTGCCAGCAGGGAGGGACAGGGGTACACCGGGGAGCTGTTTTTT	CASREGQGYTGELFF
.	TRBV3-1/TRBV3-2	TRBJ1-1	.	TGTGCCAGCAGCCAAGATTTCGTGGGCGCAAGATTGGGTAACACTGAAGCTTTCTTT	CASSQDFVGARLGNTEAFF
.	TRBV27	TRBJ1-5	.	TGTGCCAGCAGTTTAATCGGGCAGCCCCAGCATTTT	CASSLIGQPQHF
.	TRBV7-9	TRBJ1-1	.	TGTGCCAGCAGCCTAGACATGAACACTGAAGCTTTCTTT	CASSLDMNTEAFF
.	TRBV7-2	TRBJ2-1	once	TGTGCCAGCAGCTTAGCGGGGAGGGGGAGCTCCTACAATGAGCAGTTCTTC	CASSLAGRGSSYNEQFF
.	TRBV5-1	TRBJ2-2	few	TGCGCCAGCAGCTTGGACAGCCACCCCGGGGAGCTGTTTTTT	CASSLDSHPGELFF
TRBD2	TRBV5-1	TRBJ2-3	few	TGCGCCAGCAGCTTGGTCTACAGCGGGAGGGCAGATACGCAGTATTTT	CASSLVYSGRADTQYF
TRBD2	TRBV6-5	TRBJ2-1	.	TGTGCCAGCAGTTCGCCGGGACTAGCGGGGGATGAGCAGTTCTTC	CASSSPGLAGDEQFF
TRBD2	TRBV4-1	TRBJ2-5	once	TGCGCCAGCAGCGCACTAGCGGGGGGGCCGGAGACCCAGTACTTC	CASSALAGGPETQYF
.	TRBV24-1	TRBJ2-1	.	TGTGCCACCGCACGAAGGGGGGGCTGGGGCAATGAGCAGTTCTTC	CATARRGGWGNEQFF
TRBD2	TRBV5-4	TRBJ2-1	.	TGTGCCAGCAGCGCGTCGCTAGCGGCGACCTACAATGAGCAGTTCTTC	CASSASLAATYNEQFF
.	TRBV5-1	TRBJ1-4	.	TGCGCCAGCAGCTTACAGGTTAATGAAAAACTGTTTTTT	CASSLQVNEKLFF
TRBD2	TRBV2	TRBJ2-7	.	TGTGCCAGCAGCGTCCCGCGAGCGGGAGAAACCTACGAGCAGTACTTC	CASSVPRAGETYEQYF
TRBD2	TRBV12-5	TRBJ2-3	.	TGTGCTAGTGGTTTGAGTAGCGGGATCCTGAAACGCACAGATACGCAGTATTTT	CASGLSSGILKRTDTQYF
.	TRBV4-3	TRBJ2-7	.	TGCGCCAGCAGCCAACAGTTCGTGGAGGGCCCTTACGAGCAGTACTTC	CASSQQFVEGPYEQYF
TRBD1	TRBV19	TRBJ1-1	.	TGTGCCAGTAGTGTCCAGGGGGCTATCGCTGAAGCTTTCTTT	CASSVQGAIAEAFF
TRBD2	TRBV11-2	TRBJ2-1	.	TGTGCCAGCAGCCTACGAATGACTAGCGGGAACTACAATGAGCAGTTCTTC	CASSLRMTSGNYNEQFF
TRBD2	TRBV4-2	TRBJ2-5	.	TGTGCCAGCAGCCTCATGACTAGCGGGGGGGCCGAGACCCAGTACTTC	CASSLMTSGGAETQYF
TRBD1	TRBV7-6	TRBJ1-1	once	TGTGCCAGCAGCGCCAACGTTAACAGGGGACAAACTGAAGCTTTCTTT	CASSANVNRGQTEAFF
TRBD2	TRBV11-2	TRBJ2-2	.	TGTGCCAGCAGCCCTAGGGGGCGGGAGGGAGTCGGCGGGGAGCTGTTTTTT	CASSPRGREGVGGELFF
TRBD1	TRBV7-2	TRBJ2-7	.	TGTGCCAGCAATCTGGGACAGGGACCTTACGAGCAGTACTTC	CASNLGQGPYEQYF
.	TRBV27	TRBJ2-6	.	TGTGCCAGCAGCCGGGGGGACAGGCTTCTACCTTCGAGCTCTGGGGCCAACGTCCTGACTTTC	CASSRGDRLLPSSSGANVLTF
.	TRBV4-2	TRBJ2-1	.	TGTGCCAGCAGCCCTATGGCTAGCCGCCCAAACAATGAGCAGTTCTTC	CASSPMASRPNNEQFF
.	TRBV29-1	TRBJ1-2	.	TGCAGCGTTCCCCGGGGCCTCCAGGGACCTACACTTCGCTGGGGCTACACCTTC	CSVPRGLQGPTLRWGYTF
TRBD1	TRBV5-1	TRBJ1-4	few	TGCGCCAGCAGCTTACAGGGGGTGAATGAAAAACTGTTTTTT	CASSLQGVNEKLFF
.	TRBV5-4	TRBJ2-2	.	TGTGCCAGCAGCTTGGCCCCGAACACCGGGGAGCTGTTTTTT	CASSLAPNTGELFF
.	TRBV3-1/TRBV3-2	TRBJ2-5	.	TGTGCCAGCAGCCCCGGGCCCCAAGAGACCCAGTACTTC	CASSPGPQETQYF
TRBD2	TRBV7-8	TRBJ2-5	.	TGTGCCAGCAGCGCTAGCGGGAGGAGGGTAGAGACCCAGTACTTC	CASSASGRRVETQYF
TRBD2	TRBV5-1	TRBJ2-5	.	TGCGCCAGCAGCTTGGAGATGGCAGCGGGGGGTGAGACCCAGTACTTC	CASSLEMAAGGETQYF
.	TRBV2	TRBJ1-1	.	TGTGCCAGCAGTGAAACCCCCGGGGCTTGGACTGAAGCTTTCTTT	CASSETPGAWTEAFF
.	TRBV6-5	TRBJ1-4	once	TGTGCCAGCAGTTACCAGTCTGGCGCGGTTAATGAAAAACTGTTTTTT	CASSYQSGAVNEKLFF
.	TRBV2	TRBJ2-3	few	TGTGCCAGCAGTGAAGCCCCACTTTGGGATACGCAGTATTTT	CASSEAPLWDTQYF
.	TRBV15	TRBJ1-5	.	TGTGCCACCTCAGTTGACCAGGGTGACCAGCCCCAGCATTTT	CATSVDQGDQPQHF
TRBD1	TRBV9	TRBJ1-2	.	TGTGCCAGCAGCGTAGCCGACAGGGACATAGGCTATGGCTACACCTTC	CASSVADRDIGYGYTF
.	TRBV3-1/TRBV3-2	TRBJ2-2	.	TGTGCCAGCAGCCAAGCAGCCGGGGAGCTGTTTTTT	CASSQAAGELFF
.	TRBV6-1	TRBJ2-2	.	TGTGCCAGCAGTGAAGCGGGGGCAGCCGGGGAGCTGTTTTTT	CASSEAGAAGELFF